This entry is about one T cell receptor (beta chain). V lost 5 bases to trimming and J lost 2 bases; unmatched junction nucleotides: 7. Germline lookup yields CDR1 SGHNT and CDR2 YENEEA. The CDR3 sequence is 15 residues long. A second PCR of roughly 7 to 11 cycles used a sample-barcoded 5' primer and a J-beta primer mix. A template-switch adaptor with 12 random nucleotides tagged each cDNA molecule. A single record per CDR3 protein comes from TCRdb applying MiXCR to the 5' RACE reads. Of about 680,000 distinct CDR3 sequences in the sample, 49% were seen once. The sample is drawn from a study of blood T cells in healthy people across ages. Whole-study context: Template switching caught about one barcoded beta molecule for each two T cells.

Sample: blood. The TCR sequence derives from a woman in her sixties or seventies in good health. The chain links TRBV11-3 to TRBJ2-3; 7 positions match TRBD1. Here the CDR3 DNA reads TGTGCCAGCAGCCCAAATGGACAGGACACAGATACGCAGTATTTT. This sequence encodes CASSPNGQDTDTQYF.